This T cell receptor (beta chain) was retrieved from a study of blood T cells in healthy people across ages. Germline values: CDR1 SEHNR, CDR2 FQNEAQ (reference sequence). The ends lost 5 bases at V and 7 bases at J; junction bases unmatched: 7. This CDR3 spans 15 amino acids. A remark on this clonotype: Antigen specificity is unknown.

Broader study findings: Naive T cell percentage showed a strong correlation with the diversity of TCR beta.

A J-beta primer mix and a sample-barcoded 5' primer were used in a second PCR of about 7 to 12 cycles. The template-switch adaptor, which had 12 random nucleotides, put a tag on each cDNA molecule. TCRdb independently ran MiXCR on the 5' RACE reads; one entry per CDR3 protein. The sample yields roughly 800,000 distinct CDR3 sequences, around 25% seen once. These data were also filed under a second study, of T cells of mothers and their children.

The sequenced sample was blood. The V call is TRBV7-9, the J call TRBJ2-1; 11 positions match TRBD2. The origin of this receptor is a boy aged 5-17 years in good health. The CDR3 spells CASSPRLAGQNEQFF. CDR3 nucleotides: TGTGCCAGCAGCCCAAGACTAGCGGGGCAGAATGAGCAGTTCTTC.